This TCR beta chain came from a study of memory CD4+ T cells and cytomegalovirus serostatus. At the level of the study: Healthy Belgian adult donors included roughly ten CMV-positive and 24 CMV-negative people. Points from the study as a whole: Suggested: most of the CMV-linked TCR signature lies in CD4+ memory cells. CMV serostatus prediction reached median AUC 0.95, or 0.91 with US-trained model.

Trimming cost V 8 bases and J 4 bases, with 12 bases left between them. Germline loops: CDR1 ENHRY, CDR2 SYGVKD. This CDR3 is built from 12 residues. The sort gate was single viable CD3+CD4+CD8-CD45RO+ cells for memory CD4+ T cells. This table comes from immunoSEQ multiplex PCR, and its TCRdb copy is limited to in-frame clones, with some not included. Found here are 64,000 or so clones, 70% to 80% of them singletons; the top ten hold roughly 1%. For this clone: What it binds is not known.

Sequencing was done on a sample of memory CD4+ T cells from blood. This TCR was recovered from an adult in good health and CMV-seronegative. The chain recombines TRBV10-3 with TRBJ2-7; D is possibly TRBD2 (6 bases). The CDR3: CAIGPSVYEQYF. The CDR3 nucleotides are TGTGCCATCGGGCCTAGCGTATACGAGCAGTACTTC.